This TCR beta chain was captured by sequencing in a study of esophageal squamous cell carcinoma under preoperative chemotherapy. Germline V CDR1 and CDR2: MNHNS, SASEGT. This CDR3 spans 15 amino acids. The V end lost 3 bases, the J end lost 0 bases, and 12 bases lay between the germline ends. For this clonotype: Its target is not known.

TCRdb re-derived calls from the PCR reads in MiXCR, one entry per CDR3 protein. The sample contains under 14,000 distinct CDR3 sequences, 50% to 70% of which appear only once. Time point specified: after preoperative PTX-NDP chemotherapy. Before surgery, patients were given preoperative paclitaxel-nedaplatin chemotherapy. Study-wide points: Peripheral T cells showed a significant TCR diversity increase after chemotherapy, unlike tumor-infiltrating lymphocytes. After treatment, tumor-infiltrating lymphocytes seemed to come partly from incoming peripheral T cells, not only local changes.

Sample collection occurred from a patient given preoperative chemotherapy. The chain links TRBV6-1 to TRBJ2-7, with unresolved D. The receptor was isolated from a human donor with esophageal squamous cell carcinoma. The donor label of this sample is uncertain. The CDR3 DNA reads TGTGCCAGCAGTGATGCCAGTGCCGACTCCTACGAGCAGTACTTC. It translates to CASSDASADSYEQYF.